Below are 14 T cell receptor beta chains sequenced from a single sample in a study of blood T cells in healthy people across ages. PCR was performed a second time for about 6 to 12 cycles using a sample-barcoded 5' primer and a J-beta primer mix. TCRdb passed the 5' RACE reads through MiXCR, listing each CDR3 protein once. In the table there are roughly 1.7 million distinct CDR3 sequences, about 35% of which are singletons. Sequencing input: blood. These receptors were obtained from a woman aged 25 to 45 in good health.

A few counts support this clonotype. This chain's CDR3 is CASSQGVSSDYEQYF. For the CDR3, the DNA is TGCGCCAGCAGCCAAGGGGTCAGTTCGGACTACGAGCAGTACTTC. The chain carries TRBV4-1 and TRBJ2-4; no reliable D call. Near its end, the DNA agrees better with TRBJ2-7, so the J call may be wrong. This CDR3 region has 15 residues. CDR1 MGHRA and CDR2 YSYEKL come from the germline V gene.

J is TRBJ2-2 and V is TRBV6-1; 7 nucleotides align to TRBD1. V was pared by 5 bases and J by 1 base, with 7 bases of the junction left unmatched. CDR1 and CDR2 from the germline V gene are MNHNS and SASEGT. CDR3 length: 16 amino acids. The DNA for the CDR3 is TGTGCCAGCAGTCTCTACAGGGGCGGGAACACCGGGGAGCTGTTTTTT. Protein sequence: CASSLYRGGNTGELFF.

The chain is built from TRBV15 and TRBJ2-1, with D tentatively TRBD1 (5 bases). V was shortened by 5 bases and J by 7 bases, with 15 bases between the two germline ends. This CDR3 contains 14 residues. Looked up from germline, CDR1 is LNHNV and CDR2 is YYDKDF (reference sequence). CDR3 residues: CATSPDMADNEQFF. The CDR3, as DNA: TGTGCCACCAGCCCGGACATGGCGGATAATGAGCAGTTCTTC.

J is TRBJ1-1 and V is TRBV4-2, with TRBD1 matching 7 bases. The germline CDR1 and CDR2 sequences are LGHNA and YNFKEQ. CDR3 size: 22 residues. J was trimmed by 5 bases and V by 4 bases; bases with no gene match: 31. CDR3 in amino acids: CASSLRPSRGIINPPGLTEAFF. The DNA for the CDR3 is TGTGCCAGCAGCCTCCGCCCTAGCAGGGGGATAATCAACCCACCTGGGTTGACTGAAGCTTTCTTT.

This sequence joins TRBV25-1 and TRBJ2-1, with D perhaps given as TRBD1 or TRBD2 (6 bases each). The CDR3 spans 16 residues. The V gene's germline CDR1 is MGHDK and CDR2 SYGVNS. Trimming stripped 1 base from V and 1 base from J, with 11 bases between. The CDR3 nucleotides read TGTGCCAGCAGTGAATTGGGCGGGACATCCTACAATGAGCAGTTCTTC. Translation gives CASSELGGTSYNEQFF.

The sample holds a few counts of this clonotype. The rearrangement joins TRBV28 to TRBJ1-1; D gene ambiguous. The CDR3 runs to 14 residues. The ends were cut back, 3 bases at V and 6 bases at J, with 14 bases in the middle. Germline V gene data show CDR1 as MDHEN and CDR2 as SYDVKM. CDR3 sequence: CASSLRRAQAEAFF. The CDR3 coding sequence is TGTGCCAGCAGTTTGCGACGGGCCCAGGCTGAAGCTTTCTTT.

The CDR3 here is CASSFQSRLAGGEQYF. CDR3 DNA: TGTGCCAGCAGTTTCCAATCTCGACTAGCGGGGGGCGAGCAGTACTTC. The chain employs TRBV12-3 or TRBV12-4 and TRBJ2-7, with 13 bases fitting TRBD2. The CDR3 has 16 amino acids. Unmatched junction bases numbered 8, after V lost 3 bases and J lost 6 bases.

The chain links TRBV7-9 to TRBJ2-1; TRBD2 agrees at 13 bases. The CDR3 is 15 residues long. The V segment lost 4 bases and the J segment 9 bases; nucleotides outside the gene matches: 6. The germline gives CDR1 SEHNR, CDR2 FQNEAQ (reference sequence). CDR3 coding DNA: TGTGCCAGCAGCTCGCGACTAGCGGGAGGTATTGAGCAGTTCTTC. Its protein product is CASSSRLAGGIEQFF.

This clonotype was seen a handful of times. The chain couples TRBV6-1 to TRBJ2-5, with D hard to call. The CDR3 is 14 residues long. Germline assignment: CDR1 MNHNS and CDR2 SASEGT. V was shortened by 8 bases and J by 2 bases, with 15 bases between the two germline ends. The CDR3 region has the DNA TGTGCCAGCGGAAGAGACCGGTGGCAAGAGACCCAGTACTTC. Amino acids: CASGRDRWQETQYF.

This clonotype was detected only a few times. V and J are TRBV29-1 and TRBJ1-5; no definite D call. Germline V gives CDR1 SQVTM, CDR2 ANQGSEA. CDR3 length equals 14 residues. V lost 4 bases and J lost 3, with 13 bases in between. The CDR3 coding sequence is TGCAGCGTTGCGTCCGTACCCCTCAATCAGCCCCAGCATTTT. Translation: CSVASVPLNQPQHF.

This clonotype was observed a handful of times. This may come from a read error, since a much larger clone is one base off. This chain links TRBV28 with TRBJ1-5; the D is unclear. Germline V gene lookup returns CDR1 MDHEN and CDR2 SYDVKM. This CDR3 contains 14 residues. The V end was cut by 4 bases, the J end by 0 bases, with 7 bases between. CDR3 sequence: CASSCQNSNQPQHF. The DNA for the CDR3 is TGTGCCAGCAGTTGTCAGAATAGCAATCAGCCCCAGCATTTT.

There are a few counts of this clonotype. This chain's CDR3 is CASSLYPGASYEQYF. CDR3 DNA sequence: TGTGCCAGCAGTTTATATCCAGGGGCCTCCTACGAGCAGTACTTC. The V call is TRBV28, the J call TRBJ2-7; D might be TRBD1 (6 bases). In germline, CDR1 is MDHEN, CDR2 SYDVKM. Trimming removed 1 base at V and 0 bases at J, with 10 bases between. CDR3 length: 15 amino acids.

The chain recombines TRBV27 with TRBJ2-5; 15 bases fit TRBD2. Germline V gives CDR1 MNHEY, CDR2 SMNVEV (reference sequence). Trimming at V came to 0 bases and at J to 2 bases, leaving 4 bases not matched to a gene. The CDR3 extends over 18 amino acids. The CDR3 bases are TGTGCCAGCAGTTTATCGGGAGGACTAGCGGGAGGGCAAGAGACCCAGTACTTC. As protein: CASSLSGGLAGGQETQYF.

V usage is TRBV25-1 and J usage is TRBJ2-7; D gene uncertain. The V end was cut by 0 bases, the J end by 7 bases, with 7 bases between. Per the germline V gene, CDR1 is MGHDK and CDR2 is SYGVNS. This CDR3 contains 12 residues. The CDR3 sequence: CASSEYVVEQYF. The CDR3 DNA reads TGTGCCAGCAGTGAATATGTAGTGGAGCAGTACTTC.